These 32 T cell receptor beta chains share one sample of origin, sequenced in a study of T-cell reconstitution after alpha-beta-depleted transplantation in children (dated by TCRdb to the mid-2010s). The treatment or condition tag for this specimen amounts to: allogeneic hematopoietic cell transplantation with graft depleted of TCRalphabeta T cells and CD19 B cells. To prepare the library, PCR was applied. The listed sequencing device is Illumina HiSeq 2500. TCR library preparation used molecular barcoding, with unique molecular identifiers applied to normalize quantification of the TCRbeta repertoire. TCRdb ran its own pipeline on the public reads, namely fastp trimming at Q25 and MiXCR clone calling, and kept in-frame beta chains. Each entry is one CDR3 protein sequence, shown with its most common DNA and genes. This sample comprises around 580,000 distinct CDR3 sequences, 25% to 30% of them detected only once. Under 45% of the sample comes from the top ten.

Sequenced material: PBMCs, taken before TCRalphabeta/CD19-depleted stem cell transplant. Every receptor here comes from a boy under two years old with Wiskott-Aldrich syndrome, due to receive a stem cell transplant.

This clonotype was observed a handful of times. V and J are TRBV7-9 and TRBJ1-3; weak D call: TRBD1 (6 bases). With 5 bases removed from V and 0 bases from J, the gap between germline ends came to 11 bases. Per germline, CDR1 SEHNR and CDR2 FQNEAQ (reference sequence). This CDR3 comprises 15 residues. The CDR3 sequence is CASSPAGASGNTIYF. In DNA, the CDR3 is TGTGCCAGCAGCCCGGCAGGGGCCTCTGGAAACACCATATATTTT.

This clonotype showed up just a few times. This chain connects TRBV3-1 to TRBJ2-5, with 12 bases that match TRBD2. Germline CDR1 is LGHDT and CDR2 is YNNKEL (reference sequence). With 4 bases clipped from V and 1 base from J, the junction kept 7 bases outside the gene matches. The CDR3 totals 17 residues. CDR3 in DNA: TGTGCCAGCAGCCGGACTAGCGGGATGTGGAGCCAAGAGACCCAGTACTTC. Amino acids: CASSRTSGMWSQETQYF.

The chain employs TRBV12-3 or TRBV12-4 and TRBJ2-3; D could derive from TRBD1 or TRBD2 (5 bases each). CDR3 size: 13 residues. V was pared by 7 bases and J by 6 bases, with 14 bases between. CDR3 in DNA: TGTGCCAGCAAAACTAGGGGAATTGATACGCAGTATTTT. Amino acids: CASKTRGIDTQYF.

This clonotype occurred once. The chain employs TRBV7-3 and TRBJ2-1; tentative D call: TRBD1 (6 bases). The V and J ends lost 1 base and 6 bases respectively, with 13 bases between them. Germline V gene data show CDR1 as SGHTA and CDR2 as FQGTGA. CDR3 length equals 15 residues. The CDR3 spells CASSLIRRGRNEQFF. The DNA for the CDR3 is TGTGCCAGCAGCTTAATTCGCAGGGGACGCAATGAGCAGTTCTTC.

This clonotype has a handful of counts. The gene calls are TRBV24-1 and TRBJ2-1; TRBD1 aligns across 7 bases. Germline V gene lookup returns CDR1 KGHDR and CDR2 SFDVKD. The CDR3 spans 16 residues. V shed 3 bases and J 6 bases; nucleotides not matched to a gene: 10. CDR3 in DNA: TGTGCCACCAGTGATCCTGACAGGGTTGGGTCCAATGAGCAGTTCTTC. It codes for CATSDPDRVGSNEQFF.

This clonotype has more than one count but fewer than ten. The chain couples TRBV12-3 or TRBV12-4 to TRBJ2-7; maybe TRBD1 (6 bases). The V end lost 4 bases, the J end lost 5 bases, and 9 bases lay between the germline ends. The CDR3 is 12 amino acids. CDR3 sequence reads: CASSYTGHEQYF. In DNA, the CDR3 is TGTGCCAGCAGTTACACAGGGCACGAGCAGTACTTC.

V and J are TRBV20-1 and TRBJ1-1; tentative D call: TRBD1 (6 bases). There are 13 residues in the CDR3. Trimming pared 8 bases from V and 3 bases from J, leaving 16 bases between. Germline CDR1 reads DFQATT; CDR2 reads SNEGSKA (reference sequence). The CDR3 region has the DNA TGCAGTACCAATCGGGGGGCGGACACTGAAGCTTTCTTT. It specifies CSTNRGADTEAFF.

The J gene is TRBJ2-1, the V gene TRBV6-1; D is ambiguous. The CDR3 loop spans 16 amino acids. Germline V CDR1 and CDR2: MNHNS, SASEGT. Trimming shortened V by 8 bases and J by 1 base, and 18 bases separated the two germline ends. CDR3 sequence reads: CASRTPVVRSYNEQFF. The CDR3 DNA is TGTGCCAGCCGAACGCCAGTCGTACGGTCCTACAATGAGCAGTTCTTC.

The chain carries TRBV30 and TRBJ2-3; a weak D match, TRBD2 (6 bases). Germline CDR1 and CDR2: GTSNPN and SVGIG (reference sequence). This CDR3 contains 16 residues. The V and J ends lost 4 bases and 0 bases respectively, with 17 bases between them. The CDR3, as DNA: TGTGCCTGGATGCACCCGGGACTTACTAGCACAGATACGCAGTATTTT. Translation gives CAWMHPGLTSTDTQYF.

The chain is built from TRBV5-6 and TRBJ2-1; TRBD2 matches at 10 bases. The CDR3 has 16 amino acids. Germline V CDR1 and CDR2: SGHDT, YYEEEE. V lost 2 bases, J lost 4 bases, and 6 bases stayed unmatched. This CDR3 reads CASSLGSSGGYNEQFF. The DNA of the CDR3 is TGTGCCAGCAGCTTAGGGTCTAGCGGGGGATACAATGAGCAGTTCTTC. Full variable domain (rest looked up from reference TRBV5-6 and TRBJ2-1): DAGVTQSPTHLIKTRGQQVTLRCSPKSGHDTVSWYQQALGQGPQFIFQYYEEEERQRGNFPDRFSGHQFPNYSSELNVNALLLGDSALYLCASSLGSSGGYNEQFFGPGTRLTVL.

This clonotype was recorded a few times. J is TRBJ2-2 and V is TRBV5-6, with D perhaps TRBD1 (5 bases). The CDR3 length is 15 residues. Between the trimmed V and J ends, which lost 4 bases and 2 bases, there was a span of 12 bases. The germline CDR1 and CDR2 sequences are SGHDT and YYEEEE. The CDR3 DNA is TGTGCCAGCAGCCGACCAGGGTCCAACACCGGGGAGCTGTTTTTT. It is translated as CASSRPGSNTGELFF.

To note about this clonotype: At one of its ends the junction is not consistent with the germline gene, which may arise from a read error. V usage is TRBV12-3 or TRBV12-4 and J usage is TRBJ2-1, with TRBD2 matching 12 bases. The CDR3 contains 15 residues. The DNA of the CDR3 is TGTGCCAGCAGTCTAGCGGGAGGGCCGATGGATGAGCAGTTCTTC. Translated: CASSLAGGPMDEQFF.

V and J are TRBV29-1 and TRBJ2-7; TRBD1 matches at 8 bases. CDR1 and CDR2 from the germline V gene are SQVTM and ANQGSEA. The V and J ends lost 0 bases and 4 bases, in that order; junction bases with no gene match: 5. The CDR3 length is 14 residues. CDR3 DNA: TGCAGCGTTGAAGATCCACAGGGGGTGTACGAGCAGTACTTC. Its protein product is CSVEDPQGVYEQYF.

This clonotype was detected a few times. The chain links TRBV20-1 to TRBJ2-2; D is uncertain. The germline V gene encodes CDR1 DFQATT and CDR2 SNEGSKA (reference sequence). The CDR3 runs 14 residues. V was shortened by 3 bases and J by 8 bases, with 16 bases between the two germline ends. CDR3 region: CSASKSGVGGELFF. CDR3 bases: TGCAGTGCTAGTAAATCCGGAGTTGGTGGGGAGCTGTTTTTT.

The rearrangement links TRBV18 to TRBJ2-1, with a weak D call TRBD1 (6 bases). V lost 4 bases and J 9 bases, leaving 13 bases between the germline ends. The CDR3 covers 13 residues. Germline CDR1 KGHSH, CDR2 LQKENI. The CDR3 DNA follows: TGTGCCAGCTCACGGACACAGGGTCCTGAGCAGTTCTTC. It translates to CASSRTQGPEQFF.

CDR3 DNA sequence: TGTGCCAGCAGCTTGGCAGTTACCTTAGCCAAAAACATTCAGTACTTC. Its protein product is CASSLAVTLAKNIQYF. V gene TRBV5-6 combines with J gene TRBJ2-4; D ambiguous. CDR1 and CDR2 from the germline V gene are SGHDT and YYEEEE. The V end was cut by 0 bases, the J end by 0 bases, with 10 bases between. The CDR3 consists of 16 residues.

The J gene is TRBJ2-1, the V gene TRBV2, with a tentative D call TRBD1 (6 bases). There are 15 residues in the CDR3. Trimming pared 5 bases from V and 5 bases from J, leaving 16 bases between. Germline V CDR1 and CDR2: SNHLY, FYNNEI. This chain's CDR3 is CASSSLGQRHNEQFF. Here the CDR3 DNA reads TGTGCCAGCAGTTCGTTGGGACAACGTCACAATGAGCAGTTCTTC.

This chain uses TRBV28 with TRBJ1-5, with a possible D match to TRBD1 (5 bases). The CDR3 runs to 12 residues. Trimming took off 6 bases at V and 7 bases at J, with 10 bases between the two ends. In germline, CDR1 is MDHEN, CDR2 SYDVKM. The CDR3: CASRRRGQPQHF. The CDR3 DNA reads as TGTGCCAGCAGGAGAAGGGGACAGCCCCAGCATTTT.

This chain uses TRBV20-1 with TRBJ2-1, with TRBD1 matching over 10 bases. This CDR3 spans 19 amino acids. Trimming removed 1 base from V and 0 bases from J; junction bases left unmatched: 12. Per the germline V gene, CDR1 is DFQATT and CDR2 is SNEGSKA (reference sequence). CDR3 sequence (DNA): TGCAGTGCTAGAGTGTTTGCGGACAGGGGGTTCCTCTCCTACAATGAGCAGTTCTTC. Its translation is CSARVFADRGFLSYNEQFF.

In this sample, this clonotype turned up a few times. The genes are TRBV6-1 and TRBJ2-4, with D perhaps TRBD1 (5 bases). The CDR3 contains 15 residues. Germline assignment: CDR1 MNHNS and CDR2 SASEGT. With 2 bases removed from V and 8 bases from J, the gap between germline ends came to 16 bases. The DNA for the CDR3 is TGTGCCAGCAGTGAAAGGGCAGGGCCAGGTGACATTCAGTACTTC. Protein: CASSERAGPGDIQYF.

This sequence joins TRBV4-2 and TRBJ2-2; D not certain. The germline CDR1 and CDR2 sequences are LGHNA and YNFKEQ. V was clipped by 3 bases and J by 2 bases, with 19 bases between them. The CDR3 sequence is 18 residues long. CDR3 in DNA: TGTGCCAGCAGCCAGGGGATTCTGGGTATAGGTAACACCGGGGAGCTGTTTTTT. It encodes CASSQGILGIGNTGELFF.

This clonotype was found once. The genes are TRBV4-2 and TRBJ2-7; D gene unclear. The CDR3 totals 14 residues. The germline V gene encodes CDR1 LGHNA and CDR2 YNFKEQ. The V end lost 1 base, the J end lost 4 bases, and 11 bases lay between the germline ends. CDR3 coding DNA: TGTGCCAGCAGCCAAGTTTTCCGCTCTTACGAGCAGTACTTC. Encoded protein: CASSQVFRSYEQYF.

The J gene is TRBJ2-1, the V gene TRBV12-3 or TRBV12-4, with 9 positions matching TRBD1. The CDR3 is 13 residues long. J lost 9 bases, V lost 8 bases, and 8 bases had no gene match. This CDR3 is CASRGTGKGEQFF. The CDR3 DNA is TGTGCCAGCCGGGGGACAGGGAAGGGTGAGCAGTTCTTC.

A few counts support this clonotype. The chain recombines TRBV5-1 with TRBJ2-3; 8 bases agree with TRBD1. The CDR3 consists of 15 residues. V shed 0 bases and J 5 bases; nucleotides not matched to a gene: 5. Germline V gives CDR1 SGHRS, CDR2 YFSETQ. CDR3 DNA sequence: TGCGCCAGCAGCTTGGACAGGGGGTTTGGAGATACGCAGTATTTT. As protein: CASSLDRGFGDTQYF.

The chain recombines TRBV3-1 with TRBJ2-7; D is unclear. Between the trimmed V and J ends, which lost 1 base and 2 bases, there was a span of 9 bases. The CDR3 length is 14 residues. Germline assignment: CDR1 LGHDT and CDR2 YNNKEL (reference sequence). CDR3 residues: CASSQARRTYEQYF. CDR3 coding DNA: TGTGCCAGCAGCCAAGCCAGGCGGACCTACGAGCAGTACTTC.

This clonotype appeared a few times. The gene calls are TRBV5-1 and TRBJ2-1; no reliable D call. V dropped 2 bases and J dropped 2 bases, with 11 bases sitting between them. Germline values: CDR1 SGHRS, CDR2 YFSETQ. The CDR3 spans 15 residues. For the CDR3, the DNA is TGCGCCAGCAGCTTCAACTACCCCCCCTACAATGAGCAGTTCTTC. As protein: CASSFNYPPYNEQFF.

In this sample, this clonotype turned up once. The V call is TRBV10-3, the J call TRBJ2-1; 10 nucleotides match TRBD2. Germline CDR1 and CDR2: ENHRY and SYGVKD. The CDR3 is 13 amino acids. Losses at the gene ends were 10 bases for V and 7 bases for J; bases not matched to a gene: 7. CDR3: CASSSGRGNEQFF. CDR3 in DNA: TGTGCCAGCTCTAGCGGGAGAGGGAATGAGCAGTTCTTC.

J is TRBJ2-1 and V is TRBV10-1, with 10 bases matching TRBD2. Germline values: CDR1 WNHNN, CDR2 SYGVQD (reference sequence). This CDR3 spans 15 amino acids. The V and J ends lost 4 bases and 3 bases, in that order; junction bases with no gene match: 3. The CDR3 nucleotides are TGCGCCAGCAGTGTAAAGCGGGAGGGCTACAATGAGCAGTTCTTC. Translation gives CASSVKREGYNEQFF.

The chain carries TRBV28 and TRBJ2-5; 7 positions match TRBD1. Germline lookup yields CDR1 MDHEN and CDR2 SYDVKM. The CDR3 has 13 amino acids. J was trimmed by 4 bases and V by 5 bases; bases with no gene match: 4. CDR3 bases: TGTGCCAGCAGTAATAGGGGGCCAGAGACCCAGTACTTC. It translates to CASSNRGPETQYF.

The chain couples TRBV24-1 to TRBJ2-1; the D gene could be TRBD1 or TRBD2 (5 bases each). Germline-derived CDR1 and CDR2 are KGHDR and SFDVKD. The CDR3 loop spans 16 amino acids. V lost 5 bases, J lost 8 bases, and 21 bases lay in between. CDR3 bases: TGTGCCACCAGTGGTGCCGGGACCCGGAAGATCGATGAGCAGTTCTTC. It is translated as CATSGAGTRKIDEQFF.

V and J are TRBV4-1 and TRBJ1-2; TRBD1 is a possible D gene (5 bases). V shed 7 bases and J shed 3 bases, with 18 bases lying between them. CDR1 is MGHRA, CDR2 YSYEKL, per germline. The CDR3 extends over 15 amino acids. CDR3 bases: TGCGCCAGCAACAACCCACCGGGACTGCACTATGGCTACACCTTC. This translates into CASNNPPGLHYGYTF.

The chain uses TRBV20-1 and TRBJ2-3, with 14 bases fitting TRBD2. Germline values: CDR1 DFQATT, CDR2 SNEGSKA (reference sequence). After removal of 6 bases from V and 5 bases from J, the junction contained 7 bases not matched to a gene. The CDR3 is made up of 15 amino acids. CDR3 coding DNA: TGCAGTGCAACTCCGACTAGCGGGAGGGAAGATACGCAGTATTTT. Translated, it gives CSATPTSGREDTQYF.